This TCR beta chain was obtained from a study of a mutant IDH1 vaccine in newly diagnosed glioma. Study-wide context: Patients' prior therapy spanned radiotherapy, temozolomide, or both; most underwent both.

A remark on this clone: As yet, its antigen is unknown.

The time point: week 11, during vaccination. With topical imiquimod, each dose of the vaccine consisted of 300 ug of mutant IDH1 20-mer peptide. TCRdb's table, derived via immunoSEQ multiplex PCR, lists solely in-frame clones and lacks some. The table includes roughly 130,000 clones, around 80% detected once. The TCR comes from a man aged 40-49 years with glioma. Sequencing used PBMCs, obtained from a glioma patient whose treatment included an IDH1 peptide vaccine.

CDR3: CASSLEYLVFRPGELFF. Written as DNA, the CDR3 is TGTGCCAGCAGCTTAGAATATCTTGTTTTCCGGCCCGGGGAGCTGTTTTTT. The rearrangement joins TRBV11-2 to TRBJ2-2; D unresolved. The V gene's germline CDR1 is SGHAT and CDR2 FQNNGV. Trimming pared 0 bases from V and 6 bases from J, leaving 17 bases between. The CDR3 spans 17 residues. Looking up the rest from reference TRBV11-2 and TRBJ2-2 gives the full variable domain: EAGVAQSPRYKIIEKRQSVAFWCNPISGHATLYWYQQILGQGPKLLIQFQNNGVVDDSQLPKDRFSAERLKGVDSTLKIQPAKLEDSAVYLCASSLEYLVFRPGELFFGEGSRLTVL.